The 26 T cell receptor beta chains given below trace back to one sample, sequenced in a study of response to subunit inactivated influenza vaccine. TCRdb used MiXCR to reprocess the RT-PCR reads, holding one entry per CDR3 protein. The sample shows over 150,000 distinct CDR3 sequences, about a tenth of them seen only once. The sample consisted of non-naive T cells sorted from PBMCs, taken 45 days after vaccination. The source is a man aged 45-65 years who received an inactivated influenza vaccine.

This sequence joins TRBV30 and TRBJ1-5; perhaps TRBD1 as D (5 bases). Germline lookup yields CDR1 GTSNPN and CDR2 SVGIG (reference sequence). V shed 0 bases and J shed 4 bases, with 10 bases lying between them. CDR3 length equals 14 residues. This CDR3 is CAWSVMSGNQPQHF. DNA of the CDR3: TGTGCCTGGAGTGTCATGTCAGGGAATCAGCCCCAGCATTTT.

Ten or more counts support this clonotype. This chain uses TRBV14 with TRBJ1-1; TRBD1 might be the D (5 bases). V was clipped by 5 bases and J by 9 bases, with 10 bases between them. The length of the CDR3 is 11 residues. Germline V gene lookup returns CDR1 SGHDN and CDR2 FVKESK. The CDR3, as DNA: TGTGCCAGCAGCAAGGGACCGAAAGCTTTCTTT. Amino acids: CASSKGPKAFF.

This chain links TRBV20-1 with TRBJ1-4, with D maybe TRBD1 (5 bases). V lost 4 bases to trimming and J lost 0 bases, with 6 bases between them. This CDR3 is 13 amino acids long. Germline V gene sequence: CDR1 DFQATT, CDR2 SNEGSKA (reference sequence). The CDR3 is CSAKGPTNEKLFF. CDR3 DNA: TGCAGTGCTAAGGGACCAACTAATGAAAAACTGTTTTTT.

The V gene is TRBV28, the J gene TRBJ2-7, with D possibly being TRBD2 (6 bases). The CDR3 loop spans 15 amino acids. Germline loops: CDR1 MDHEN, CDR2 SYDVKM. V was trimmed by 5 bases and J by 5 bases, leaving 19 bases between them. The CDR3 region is CASSGGLWGFNEQYF. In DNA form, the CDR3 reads TGTGCCAGCAGTGGGGGGTTGTGGGGTTTTAACGAGCAGTACTTC.

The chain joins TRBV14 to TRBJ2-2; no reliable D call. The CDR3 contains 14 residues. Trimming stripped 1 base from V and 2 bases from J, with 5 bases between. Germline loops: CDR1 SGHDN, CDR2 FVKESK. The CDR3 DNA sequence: TGTGCCAGCAGCCAAGCCATTAACACCGGGGAGCTGTTTTTT. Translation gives CASSQAINTGELFF.

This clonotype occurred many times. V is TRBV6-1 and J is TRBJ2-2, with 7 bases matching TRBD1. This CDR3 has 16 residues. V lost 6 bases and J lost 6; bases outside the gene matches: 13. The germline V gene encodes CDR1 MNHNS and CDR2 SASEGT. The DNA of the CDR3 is TGTGCCAGCAGATCGACAGGGATTCCCTTAGCCGGGGAGCTGTTTTTT. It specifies CASRSTGIPLAGELFF.

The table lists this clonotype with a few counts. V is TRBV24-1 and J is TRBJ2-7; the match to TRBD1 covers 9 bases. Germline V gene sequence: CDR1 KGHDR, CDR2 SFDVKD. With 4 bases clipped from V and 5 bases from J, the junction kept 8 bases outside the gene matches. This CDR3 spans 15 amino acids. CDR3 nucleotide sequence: TGTGCCACCAGTGACCCAAGGACAGGGGTGAACGAGCAGTACTTC. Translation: CATSDPRTGVNEQYF.

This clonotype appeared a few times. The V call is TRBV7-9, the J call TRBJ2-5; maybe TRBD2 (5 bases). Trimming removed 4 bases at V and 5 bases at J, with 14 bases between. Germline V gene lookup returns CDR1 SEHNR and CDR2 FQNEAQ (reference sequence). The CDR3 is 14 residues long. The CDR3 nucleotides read TGTGCCAGCAGCTCCCGCACTAGTACCGAGACCCAGTACTTC. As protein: CASSSRTSTETQYF. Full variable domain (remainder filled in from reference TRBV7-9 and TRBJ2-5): DTGVSQNPRHKITKRGQNVTFRCDPISEHNRLYWYRQTLGQGPEFLTYFQNEAQLEKSRLLSDRFSAERPKGSFSTLEIQRTEQGDSAMYLCASSSRTSTETQYFGPGTRLLVL.

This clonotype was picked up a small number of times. CDR3 loop: CASSVGGGTQETQYF. CDR3 DNA: TGTGCCAGCAGCGTAGGGGGAGGCACTCAAGAGACCCAGTACTTC. The chain employs TRBV9 and TRBJ2-5; D perhaps matches TRBD2 (6 bases). The ends were cut back, 0 bases at V and 2 bases at J, with 11 bases in the middle. The V gene's germline CDR1 is SGDLS and CDR2 YYNGEE. CDR3 length: 15 amino acids.

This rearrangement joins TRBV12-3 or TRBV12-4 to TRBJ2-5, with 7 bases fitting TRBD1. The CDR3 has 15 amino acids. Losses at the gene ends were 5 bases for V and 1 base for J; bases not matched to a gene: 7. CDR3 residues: CASSIRTGVQETQYF. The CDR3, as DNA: TGTGCCAGCAGTATTCGGACAGGCGTCCAAGAGACCCAGTACTTC.

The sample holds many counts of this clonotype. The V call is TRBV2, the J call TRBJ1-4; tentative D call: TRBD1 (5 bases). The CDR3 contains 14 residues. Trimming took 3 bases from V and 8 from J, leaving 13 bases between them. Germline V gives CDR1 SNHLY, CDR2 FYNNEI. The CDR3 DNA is TGTGCCAGCAGTGATAGGGGCTACAGAGAAAAACTGTTTTTT. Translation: CASSDRGYREKLFF.

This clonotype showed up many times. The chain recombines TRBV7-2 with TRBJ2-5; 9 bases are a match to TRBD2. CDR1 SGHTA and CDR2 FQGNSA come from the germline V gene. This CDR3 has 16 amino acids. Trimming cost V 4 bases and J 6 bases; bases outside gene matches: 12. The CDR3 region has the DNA TGTGCCAGCAGCTCCACCCCAGGGCGGGGGGGGCAGACCCAGTACTTC. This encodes CASSSTPGRGGQTQYF.

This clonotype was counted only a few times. CDR3 bases: TGTGCCAGCAGTGCGGTTCCCTCCTACGAGCAGTACTTC. Its protein is CASSAVPSYEQYF. This rearrangement joins TRBV2 to TRBJ2-7; unclear D gene. V was trimmed by 4 bases and J by 0 bases, leaving 7 bases between them. The CDR3 sequence is 13 residues long. The germline CDR1 and CDR2 sequences are SNHLY and FYNNEI. Together with reference TRBV2 and TRBJ2-7, the CDR3 gives the full variable domain: EPEVTQTPSHQVTQMGQEVILRCVPISNHLYFYWYRQILGQKVEFLVSFYNNEISEKSEIFDDQFSVERPDGSNFTLKIRSTKLEDSAMYFCASSAVPSYEQYFGPGTRLTVT.

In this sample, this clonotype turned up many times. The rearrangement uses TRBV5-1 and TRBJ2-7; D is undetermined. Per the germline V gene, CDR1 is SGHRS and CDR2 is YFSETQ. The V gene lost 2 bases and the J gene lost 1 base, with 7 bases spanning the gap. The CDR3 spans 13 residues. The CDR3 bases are TGCGCCAGCAGCTTTGACCCTTCCTACGAGCAGTACTTC. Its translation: CASSFDPSYEQYF.

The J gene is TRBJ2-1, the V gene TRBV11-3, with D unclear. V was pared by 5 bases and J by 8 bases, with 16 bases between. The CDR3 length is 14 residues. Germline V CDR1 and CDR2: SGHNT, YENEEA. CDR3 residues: CASSHHEVSDEQFF. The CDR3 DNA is TGTGCCAGCAGCCATCACGAGGTCAGCGATGAGCAGTTCTTC.

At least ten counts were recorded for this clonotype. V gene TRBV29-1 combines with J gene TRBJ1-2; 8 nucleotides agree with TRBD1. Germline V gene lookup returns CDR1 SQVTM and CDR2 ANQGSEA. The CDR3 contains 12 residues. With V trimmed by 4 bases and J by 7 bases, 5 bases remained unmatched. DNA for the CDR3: TGCAGCGTTGCGGACAGGGTTTCTGGCTACACCTTC. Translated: CSVADRVSGYTF.

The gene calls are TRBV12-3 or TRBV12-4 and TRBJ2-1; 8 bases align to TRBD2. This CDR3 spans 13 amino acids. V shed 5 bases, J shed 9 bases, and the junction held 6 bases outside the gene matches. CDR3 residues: CASSISGKGEQFF. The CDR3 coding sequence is TGTGCCAGCAGTATTAGCGGGAAGGGTGAGCAGTTCTTC.

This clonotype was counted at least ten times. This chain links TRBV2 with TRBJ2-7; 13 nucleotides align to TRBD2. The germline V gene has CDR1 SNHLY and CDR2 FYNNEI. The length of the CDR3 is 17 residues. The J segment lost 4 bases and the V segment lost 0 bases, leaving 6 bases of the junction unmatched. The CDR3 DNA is TGTGCCAGCAGTGAAGCCGGACTAGCGGGAGAAAGGTACGAGCAGTACTTC. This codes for CASSEAGLAGERYEQYF.

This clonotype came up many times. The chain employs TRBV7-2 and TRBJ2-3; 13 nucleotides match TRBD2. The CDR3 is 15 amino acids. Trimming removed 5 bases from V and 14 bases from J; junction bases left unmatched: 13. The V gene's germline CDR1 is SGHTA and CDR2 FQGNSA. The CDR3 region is CASSRTSGSPQSPYF. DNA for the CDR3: TGTGCCAGCAGCCGGACTAGCGGGAGCCCGCAATCCCCGTATTTT.

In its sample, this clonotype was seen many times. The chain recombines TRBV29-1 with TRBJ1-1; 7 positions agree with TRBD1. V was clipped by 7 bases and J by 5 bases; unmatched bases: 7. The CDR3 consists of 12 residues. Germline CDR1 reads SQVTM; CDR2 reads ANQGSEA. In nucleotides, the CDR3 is TGCAGCGCCCGGACAGGAGGGACTGAAGCTTTCTTT. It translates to CSARTGGTEAFF.

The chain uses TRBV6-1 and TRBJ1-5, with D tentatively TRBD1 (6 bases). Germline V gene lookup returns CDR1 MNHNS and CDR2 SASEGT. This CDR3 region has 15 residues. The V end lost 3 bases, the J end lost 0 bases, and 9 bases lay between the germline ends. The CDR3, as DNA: TGTGCCAGCAGTGACAGGGGATATAGCAATCAGCCCCAGCATTTT. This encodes CASSDRGYSNQPQHF.

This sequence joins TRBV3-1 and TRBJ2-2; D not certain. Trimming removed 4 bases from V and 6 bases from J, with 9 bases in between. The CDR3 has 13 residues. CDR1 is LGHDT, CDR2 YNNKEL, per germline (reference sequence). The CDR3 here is CASSPLRAGELFF. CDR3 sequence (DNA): TGTGCCAGCAGCCCCTTAAGAGCCGGGGAGCTGTTTTTT.

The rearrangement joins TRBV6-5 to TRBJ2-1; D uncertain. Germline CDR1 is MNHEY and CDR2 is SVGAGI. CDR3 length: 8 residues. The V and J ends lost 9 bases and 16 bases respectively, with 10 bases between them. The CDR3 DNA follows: TGTGCCAGGGAGTGGCGATTCTTC. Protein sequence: CAREWRFF.

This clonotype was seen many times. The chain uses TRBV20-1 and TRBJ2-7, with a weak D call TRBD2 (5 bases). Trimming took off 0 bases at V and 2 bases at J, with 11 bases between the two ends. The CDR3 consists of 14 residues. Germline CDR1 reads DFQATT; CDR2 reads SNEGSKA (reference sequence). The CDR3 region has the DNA TGCAGTGCTAGAGATCTCCGGGGAGCCTACGAGCAGTACTTC. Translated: CSARDLRGAYEQYF.

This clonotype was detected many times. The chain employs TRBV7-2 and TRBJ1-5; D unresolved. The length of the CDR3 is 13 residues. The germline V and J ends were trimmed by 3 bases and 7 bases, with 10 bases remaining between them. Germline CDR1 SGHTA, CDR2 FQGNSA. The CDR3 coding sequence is TGTGCCAGCAGCTTCCACCTAGGGCAGCCCCAGCATTTT. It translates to CASSFHLGQPQHF.

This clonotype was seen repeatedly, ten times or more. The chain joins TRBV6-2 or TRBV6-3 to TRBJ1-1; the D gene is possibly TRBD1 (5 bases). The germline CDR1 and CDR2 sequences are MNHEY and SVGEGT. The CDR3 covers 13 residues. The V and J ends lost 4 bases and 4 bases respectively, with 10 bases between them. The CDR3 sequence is CASSLTGATEAFF. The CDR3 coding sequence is TGTGCCAGCAGTTTGACCGGGGCCACTGAAGCTTTCTTT.